The rows below give T cell receptor beta chains drawn from one sample of a study of T cell responses to AZD1222 COVID-19 vaccine. TCRdb's table, derived via immunoSEQ multiplex PCR, lists solely in-frame clones and lacks some. The profile shows about 73,000 clones, 75% to 90% of them singletons. This specimen consisted of peripheral blood, obtained 28 days after the second AZD1222 dose. The receptor set was obtained from an adult who received the AZD1222 COVID-19 vaccine. The CDR3 runs from the conserved cysteine through the conserved F or W. D genes are given only for firm matches. The listing skips clone size in some rows; elsewhere it reads once, few, many or a size class.

j_gene	v_gene	abundance	d_gene	CDR3nt	CDR3aa
TRBJ2-1	TRBV7-2	-	TRBD2	TGTGCCAGCAGCCTAGGGGCGGGGGTTGCCTACAATGAGCAGTTCTTC	CASSLGAGVAYNEQFF
TRBJ2-5	TRBV5-1	-	-	TGCGCCAGCAGCTTGGAAAATCAAGAGACCCAGTACTTC	CASSLENQETQYF
TRBJ1-5	TRBV21-1	few	-	TGTGCCAGCAGCAAAACAGGGGGCGCTCAGCCCCAGCATTTT	CASSKTGGAQPQHF
TRBJ2-4	TRBV9	once	-	TGTGCCAGCAGCTCTCTCGGAGGGAACGACGGCAAAAACATTCAGTACTTC	CASSSLGGNDGKNIQYF
TRBJ1-2	TRBV6-5	-	-	TGTGCCAGCAGTTACGGGGCAGGGAACGGCTACACCTTC	CASSYGAGNGYTF
TRBJ1-1	TRBV24-1	-	-	TGTGCCACCCGGGGGCCAGGGAGGGGCAGCACTGAAGCTTTCTTT	CATRGPGRGSTEAFF
TRBJ2-7	TRBV6-7	-	-	TGTGCCAGCAGTTACCCCCCAGGATACTACGAGCAGTACTTC	CASSYPPGYYEQYF
TRBJ1-5	TRBV19	-	-	TGTGCCAGTACCCCGGTTCATTATAGCAATCAGCCCCAGCATTTT	CASTPVHYSNQPQHF
TRBJ2-1	TRBV12-3/TRBV12-4	-	TRBD2	TGTGCCAGCAGTTGGGGGGGGAATGAGCAGTTCTTC	CASSWGGNEQFF
TRBJ2-7	TRBV11-2	-	-	TGTGCCAGCAGCTTAGGGCCGGCGTGGGAGCAGTACTTC	CASSLGPAWEQYF
TRBJ1-1	TRBV18	-	-	TGTGCCAGCTCAATCCCGGGACACCGGAACACTGAAGCTTTCTTT	CASSIPGHRNTEAFF
TRBJ1-2	TRBV28	-	-	TGTGCCAGCAGTACGGCCGGGACCGCTGGCTACACCTTC	CASSTAGTAGYTF
TRBJ1-1	TRBV9	-	TRBD1	TGTGCCAGCAGCTCGGGACAGGCGGGGACTGAAGCTTTCTTT	CASSSGQAGTEAFF
TRBJ1-1	TRBV5-1	-	TRBD1	TGCGCCAGCAGCTTGGGACAGGGTTGGACTGAAGCTTTCTTT	CASSLGQGWTEAFF
TRBJ2-2	TRBV11-3	-	TRBD1	TGTGCCAGCACATTTGTACAGGGGGCGAACACCGGGGAGCTGTTTTTT	CASTFVQGANTGELFF
TRBJ1-1	TRBV5-1	-	-	TGCGCCAGCGGACATCGGGGGGGCACTGAAGCTTTCTTT	CASGHRGGTEAFF
TRBJ2-2	TRBV9	-	TRBD1	TGTGCCAGCAGCGTTAACAGGGGCACCGGGGAGCTGTTTTTT	CASSVNRGTGELFF
TRBJ1-5	TRBV6-2/TRBV6-3	-	-	TGTGCCAGCAGTCGGGACACCTATAGCAATCAGCCCCAGCATTTT	CASSRDTYSNQPQHF
TRBJ1-2	TRBV5-1	-	TRBD1	TGCGCCAGCAGCGTTGGGACAGGGCTTAACTATGGCTACACCTTC	CASSVGTGLNYGYTF
TRBJ1-1	TRBV12-3/TRBV12-4	once	TRBD1	TGTGCCAGCAGACCGACAGGGATTGTTGAAGCTTTCTTT	CASRPTGIVEAFF
TRBJ1-2	TRBV6-5	-	-	TGTGCCAGCAGTTACTTCTCGGGGAACTATGGCTACACCTTC	CASSYFSGNYGYTF
TRBJ1-3	TRBV18	-	-	TGTGCCAGCTCACCAGACGGAACCATCTCTGGAAACACCATATATTTT	CASSPDGTISGNTIYF
TRBJ1-4	TRBV13	-	TRBD1	TGTGCCAGCAGCTTCGGACAGGGCGGAGGGGAAAAACTGTTTTTT	CASSFGQGGGEKLFF
TRBJ2-1	TRBV2	-	TRBD1	TGTGCCAGCAGTGAAGCGGGACAGGCGAAGCAGTTCTTC	CASSEAGQAKQFF
TRBJ1-1	TRBV7-8	-	TRBD1	TGTGCCAGCAGCTTAGTGCCCTCGGGCGGGTCGGGACAGGGTCGGGAAACTGAAGCTTTCTTT	CASSLVPSGGSGQGRETEAFF
TRBJ2-7	TRBV5-8	-	TRBD1	TGTGCCAGCAGCTTGGGGACAGGGTGGTCCGAGCAGTACTTC	CASSLGTGWSEQYF
TRBJ1-4	TRBV9	-	-	TGTGCCAGCAGTGGTAGGACTAATGAAAAACTGTTTTTT	CASSGRTNEKLFF
TRBJ1-1	TRBV3-1/TRBV3-2	-	-	TGTGCCAGCAGCCAAGACCGCGGGCTCGAAGCTTTCTTT	CASSQDRGLEAFF
TRBJ1-5	TRBV24-1	-	TRBD1	TGTGCCACCAGTGACCGAACAGGGGGCGGAGATCAGCCCCAGCATTTT	CATSDRTGGGDQPQHF
TRBJ1-2	TRBV19	-	-	TGTGCCAGTAGTACCCACCGGGACAAAGGGAATGGCTACACCTTC	CASSTHRDKGNGYTF
TRBJ1-5	TRBV7-2	-	-	TGTGCCAGCAGCTCTCCCGCATACAATCAGCCCCAGCATTTT	CASSSPAYNQPQHF
TRBJ1-1	TRBV5-1	-	-	TGCGCCAGCAGCTCTGGCTCAGGGCCTGAAGCTTTCTTT	CASSSGSGPEAFF
TRBJ2-3	TRBV21-1	-	-	TGTGCCAGCAGCAAAGGGGGCGGGAGGGCCACTACAGATACGCAGTATTTT	CASSKGGGRATTDTQYF
TRBJ2-2	TRBV27	-	TRBD2	TGTGCCAGCAGCTCTAGCGGGGCCATGATCCAGAACACCGGGGAGCTGTTTTTT	CASSSSGAMIQNTGELFF
TRBJ2-2	TRBV6-2/TRBV6-3	-	TRBD1	TGTGCCAGCAGTTACACAGGGGCTGCCGGGGAGCTGTTTTTT	CASSYTGAAGELFF
TRBJ2-7	TRBV24-1	once	-	TGTGCCACCAGTGATTTGTACGAGCAGTACTTC	CATSDLYEQYF
TRBJ1-6	TRBV2	-	-	TGTGCCAGCAGTCTCCAGGGGTTCCATAATTCACCCCTCCACTTT	CASSLQGFHNSPLHF
TRBJ1-1	TRBV2	-	-	TGTGCCAGCAGTGAATATGGCCAGCCGAACACTGAAGCTTTCTTT	CASSEYGQPNTEAFF
TRBJ2-1	TRBV5-1	-	-	TGCGCCAGCAGCCACTCGGACTCCTACAATGAGCAGTTCTTC	CASSHSDSYNEQFF
TRBJ2-1	TRBV11-1	-	TRBD2	TGTGCCAGCAGCCCCCGGACTAGCGGTTACAATGAGCAGTTCTTC	CASSPRTSGYNEQFF
TRBJ2-3	TRBV9	-	TRBD2	TGTGCCAGCAGCGTAGCCATAGCGGGAGGGCCAGCAGATACGCAGTATTTT	CASSVAIAGGPADTQYF
TRBJ1-3	TRBV6-5	-	-	TGTGCCAGCAGGAGCCAGGGAAGCTCTGGAAACACCATATATTTT	CASRSQGSSGNTIYF
TRBJ1-4	TRBV30	-	-	TGTGCCTGGGGAGGGGAAAAACTGTTTTTT	CAWGGEKLFF
TRBJ2-1	TRBV2	few	TRBD2	TGTGCCAGCAGAGGACTAGCGGCCTCCTACAATGAGCAGTTCTTC	CASRGLAASYNEQFF
TRBJ1-2	TRBV5-1	-	TRBD1	TGCGCCAGCAGCTCCGGGACAGGGGCGTACTACGGCTACACCTTC	CASSSGTGAYYGYTF
TRBJ1-4	TRBV7-2	-	-	TGTGCCAGCAGCCCGGACAGCATTAAACTGTTTTTT	CASSPDSIKLFF
TRBJ1-5	TRBV27	few	-	TGTGCCAGCAGTTTCCGAGTTGGTCAGCCCCAGCATTTT	CASSFRVGQPQHF
TRBJ2-1	TRBV5-4	-	-	TGTGCCAGCAGCTTAACAGGTGCGGGCTACAATGAGCAGTTCTTC	CASSLTGAGYNEQFF
TRBJ1-2	TRBV6-4	-	TRBD1	TGTGCCAGCAGAAAAGGGACAGGGGGCTCCTCCTGGGGCTACACCTTC	CASRKGTGGSSWGYTF
TRBJ2-1	TRBV19	-	TRBD1	TGTGCCAGTACGGGACAGTACAATGAGCAGTTCTTC	CASTGQYNEQFF
TRBJ1-1	TRBV6-5	-	TRBD1	TGTGCCAGCAACGCAGGGGGTTGGACTGAAGCTTTCTTT	CASNAGGWTEAFF
TRBJ1-2	TRBV28	-	TRBD1	TGTGCCAGCAGGCCTATTCTAGGGGGCTCTCCCTATGGCTACACCTTC	CASRPILGGSPYGYTF
TRBJ1-2	TRBV6-5	-	TRBD1	TGTGCCAGCAGTCCCCTGGACAGGGGAAACCATGGCTACACCTTC	CASSPLDRGNHGYTF
TRBJ1-5	TRBV19	few	TRBD1	TGTGCCAGTAGGCCAGATCAGGGGGCTTCTCAGCCCCAGCATTTT	CASRPDQGASQPQHF
TRBJ1-2	TRBV5-5	-	-	TGTGCCAGCAGCACCCAGGGCCCAATAGGCTATGGCTACACCTTC	CASSTQGPIGYGYTF
TRBJ1-1	TRBV28	-	-	TGTGCCAGCAGTTTATGGGTCGCGAACACTGAAGCTTTCTTT	CASSLWVANTEAFF
TRBJ1-1	TRBV6-2/TRBV6-3	-	-	TGTGCCAGCAGTTACAAGACTGAAGCTTTCTTT	CASSYKTEAFF